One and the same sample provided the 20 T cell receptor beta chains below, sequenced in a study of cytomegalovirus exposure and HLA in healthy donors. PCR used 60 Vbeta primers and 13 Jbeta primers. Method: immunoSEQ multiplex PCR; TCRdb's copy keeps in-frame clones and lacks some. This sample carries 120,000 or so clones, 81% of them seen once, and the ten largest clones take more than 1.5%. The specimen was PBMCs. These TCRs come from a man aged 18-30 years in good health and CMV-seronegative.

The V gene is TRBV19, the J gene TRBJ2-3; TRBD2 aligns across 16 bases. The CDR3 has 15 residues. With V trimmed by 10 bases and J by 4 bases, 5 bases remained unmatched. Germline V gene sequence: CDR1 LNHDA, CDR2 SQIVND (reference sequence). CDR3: CATAGLAGGADTQYF. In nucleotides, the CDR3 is TGTGCCACCGCGGGACTAGCGGGGGGGGCAGATACGCAGTATTTT.

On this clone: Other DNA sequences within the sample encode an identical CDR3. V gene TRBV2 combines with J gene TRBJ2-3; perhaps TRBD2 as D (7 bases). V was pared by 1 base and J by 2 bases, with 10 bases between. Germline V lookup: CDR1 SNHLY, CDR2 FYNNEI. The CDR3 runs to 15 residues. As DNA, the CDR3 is TGTGCCAGCAGTGAAGGGGGGGGCTCCACAGATACGCAGTATTTT. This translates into CASSEGGGSTDTQYF.

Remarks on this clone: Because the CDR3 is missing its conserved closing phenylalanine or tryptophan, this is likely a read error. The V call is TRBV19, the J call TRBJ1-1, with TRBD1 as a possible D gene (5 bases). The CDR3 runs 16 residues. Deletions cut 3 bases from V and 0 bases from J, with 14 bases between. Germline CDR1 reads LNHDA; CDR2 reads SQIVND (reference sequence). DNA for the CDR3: TGTGCCAGTAGTATTTTGGGGCAATCCATGAACACTGAAGCTTTCTCT. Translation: CASSILGQSMNTEAFS.

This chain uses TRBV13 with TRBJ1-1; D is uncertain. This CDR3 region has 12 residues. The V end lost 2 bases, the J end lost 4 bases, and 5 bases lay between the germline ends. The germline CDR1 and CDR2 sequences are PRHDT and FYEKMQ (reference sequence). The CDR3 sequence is CASSLISTEAFF. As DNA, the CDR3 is TGTGCCAGCAGCTTAATTAGCACTGAAGCTTTCTTT.

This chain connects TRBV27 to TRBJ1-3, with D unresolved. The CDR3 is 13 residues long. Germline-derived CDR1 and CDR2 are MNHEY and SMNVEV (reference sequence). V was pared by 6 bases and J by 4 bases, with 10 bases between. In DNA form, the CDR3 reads TGTGCCAGCAGACCCGGGGTGGGAAACACCATATATTTT. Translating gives CASRPGVGNTIYF.

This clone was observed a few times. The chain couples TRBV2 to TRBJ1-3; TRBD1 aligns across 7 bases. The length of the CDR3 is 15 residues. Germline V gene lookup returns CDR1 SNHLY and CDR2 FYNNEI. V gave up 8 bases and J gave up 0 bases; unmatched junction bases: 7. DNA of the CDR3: TGTGCCAGCGGCGGGACAGACTTCTCTGGAAACACCATATATTTT. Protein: CASGGTDFSGNTIYF. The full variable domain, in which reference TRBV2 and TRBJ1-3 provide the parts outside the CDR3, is EPEVTQTPSHQVTQMGQEVILRCVPISNHLYFYWYRQILGQKVEFLVSFYNNEISEKSEIFDDQFSVERPDGSNFTLKIRSTKLEDSAMYFCASGGTDFSGNTIYFGEGSWLTVV.

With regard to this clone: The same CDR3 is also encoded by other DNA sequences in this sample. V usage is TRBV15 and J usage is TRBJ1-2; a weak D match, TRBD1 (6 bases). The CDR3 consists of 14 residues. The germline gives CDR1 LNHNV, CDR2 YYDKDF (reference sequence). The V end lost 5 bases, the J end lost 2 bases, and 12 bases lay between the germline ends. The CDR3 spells CATSPGGGNYGYTF. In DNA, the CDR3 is TGTGCCACCAGCCCCGGGGGGGGCAACTATGGCTACACCTTC.

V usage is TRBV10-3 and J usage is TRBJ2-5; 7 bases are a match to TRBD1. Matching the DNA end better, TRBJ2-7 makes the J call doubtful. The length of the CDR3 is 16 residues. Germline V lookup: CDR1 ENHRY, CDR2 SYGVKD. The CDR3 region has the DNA TGTGCCATCAGTGGTGACAGGGAAAGGAGCTCCTACGAGCAGTACTTC. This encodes CAISGDRERSSYEQYF.

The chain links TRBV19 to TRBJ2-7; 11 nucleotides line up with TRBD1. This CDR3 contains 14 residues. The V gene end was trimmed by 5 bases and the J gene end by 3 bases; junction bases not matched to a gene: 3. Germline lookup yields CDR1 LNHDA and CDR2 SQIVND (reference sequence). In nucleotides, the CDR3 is TGTGCCAGTAGTGGACAGGGGGCAAGCTACGAGCAGTACTTC. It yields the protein CASSGQGASYEQYF.

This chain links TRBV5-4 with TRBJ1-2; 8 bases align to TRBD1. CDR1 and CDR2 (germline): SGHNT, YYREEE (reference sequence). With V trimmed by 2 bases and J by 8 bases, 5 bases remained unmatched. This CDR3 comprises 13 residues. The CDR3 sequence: CASSLNRGDGYTF. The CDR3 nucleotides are TGTGCCAGCAGCTTAAACAGGGGGGACGGCTACACCTTC.

The CDR3 nucleotides are TGCGCCAGCAGCCAAGTAGGCGGGGCTAACTATGGCTACACCTTC. Amino acids: CASSQVGGANYGYTF. The V call is TRBV4-3, the J call TRBJ1-2; no firm D call. The CDR3 has 15 amino acids. Germline V gene lookup returns CDR1 LGHNA and CDR2 YSLEER. Trimming cost V 1 base and J 0 bases, with 9 bases left between them.

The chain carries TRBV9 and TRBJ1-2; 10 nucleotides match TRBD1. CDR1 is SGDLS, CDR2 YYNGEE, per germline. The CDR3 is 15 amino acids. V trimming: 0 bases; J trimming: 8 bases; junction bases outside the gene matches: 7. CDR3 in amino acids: CASSVAGTGAFGYTF. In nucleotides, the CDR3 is TGTGCCAGCAGCGTAGCAGGGACAGGGGCCTTCGGCTACACCTTC.

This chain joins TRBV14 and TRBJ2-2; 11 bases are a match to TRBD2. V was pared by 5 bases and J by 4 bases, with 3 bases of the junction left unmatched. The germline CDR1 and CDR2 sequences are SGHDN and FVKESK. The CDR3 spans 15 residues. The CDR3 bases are TGTGCCAGCAGCACTAGCGGGGGTGGCACCGGGGAGCTGTTTTTT. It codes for CASSTSGGGTGELFF.

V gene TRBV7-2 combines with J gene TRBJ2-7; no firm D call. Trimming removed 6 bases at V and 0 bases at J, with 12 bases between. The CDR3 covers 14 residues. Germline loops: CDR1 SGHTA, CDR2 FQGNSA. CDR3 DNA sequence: TGTGCCAGCAGTTTCTACCTGAGCTCCTACGAGCAGTACTTC. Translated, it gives CASSFYLSSYEQYF.

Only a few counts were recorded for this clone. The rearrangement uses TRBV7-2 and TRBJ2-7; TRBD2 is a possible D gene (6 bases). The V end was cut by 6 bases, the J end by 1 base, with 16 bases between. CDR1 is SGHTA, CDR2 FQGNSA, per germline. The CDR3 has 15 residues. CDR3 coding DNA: TGTGCCAGCAGAAACCAAAGGGGACTTTCCTACGAGCAGTACTTC. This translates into CASRNQRGLSYEQYF.

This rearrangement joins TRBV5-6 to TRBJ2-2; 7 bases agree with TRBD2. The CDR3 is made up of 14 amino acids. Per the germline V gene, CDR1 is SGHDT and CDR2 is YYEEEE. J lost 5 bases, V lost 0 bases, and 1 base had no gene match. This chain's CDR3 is CASSLVSGTGELFF. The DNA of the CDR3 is TGTGCCAGCAGCTTGGTTAGCGGGACCGGGGAGCTGTTTTTT.

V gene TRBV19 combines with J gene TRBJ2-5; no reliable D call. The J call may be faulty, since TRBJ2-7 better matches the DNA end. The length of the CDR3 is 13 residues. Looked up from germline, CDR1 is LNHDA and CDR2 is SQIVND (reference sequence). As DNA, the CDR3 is TGTGCCAGTAGTATAGGTCCGTCCTACGAGCAGTACTTC. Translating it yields CASSIGPSYEQYF.

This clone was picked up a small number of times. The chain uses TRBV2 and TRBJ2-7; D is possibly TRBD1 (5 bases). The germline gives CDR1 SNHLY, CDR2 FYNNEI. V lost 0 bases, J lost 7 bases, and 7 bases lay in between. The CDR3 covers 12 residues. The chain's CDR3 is CASSEADTEQYF. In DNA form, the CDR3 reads TGTGCCAGCAGTGAAGCGGACACGGAGCAGTACTTC. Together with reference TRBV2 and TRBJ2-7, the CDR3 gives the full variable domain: EPEVTQTPSHQVTQMGQEVILRCVPISNHLYFYWYRQILGQKVEFLVSFYNNEISEKSEIFDDQFSVERPDGSNFTLKIRSTKLEDSAMYFCASSEADTEQYFGPGTRLTVT.

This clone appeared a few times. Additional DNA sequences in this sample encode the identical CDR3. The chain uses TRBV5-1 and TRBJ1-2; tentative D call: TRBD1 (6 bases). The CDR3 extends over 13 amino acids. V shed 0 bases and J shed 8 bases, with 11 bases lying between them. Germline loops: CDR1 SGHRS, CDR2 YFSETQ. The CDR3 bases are TGCGCCAGCAGCTTGGAAGGGGGATACGGCTACACCTTC. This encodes CASSLEGGYGYTF.

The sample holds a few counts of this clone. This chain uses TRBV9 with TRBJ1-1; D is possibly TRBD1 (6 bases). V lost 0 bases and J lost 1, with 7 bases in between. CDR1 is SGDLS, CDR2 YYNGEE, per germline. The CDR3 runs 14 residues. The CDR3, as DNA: TGTGCCAGCAGCGTAGGACAGGCGAACACTGAAGCTTTCTTT. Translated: CASSVGQANTEAFF.